Presented here are 24 T cell receptor beta chains from one specimen sequenced in a study of T cell responses to AZD1222 COVID-19 vaccine. This table comes from immunoSEQ multiplex PCR, and its TCRdb copy is limited to in-frame clones, with some not included. The sample yields about 180,000 clones, around nine tenths seen once. The source was peripheral blood, collected on day 0 of AZD1222 vaccination. Receptors were obtained from an adult in good health.

This rearrangement joins TRBV7-8 to TRBJ2-2; possibly TRBD2 for D (6 bases). Between the trimmed V and J ends, which lost 3 bases and 6 bases, there was a span of 23 bases. CDR3 length: 18 residues. The V gene's germline CDR1 is SGHVS and CDR2 FQNEAQ. CDR3 bases: TGTGCCAGCAGCTTTAGTATGGGGGGAGCAGCCTACGCCGGGGAGCTGTTTTTT. Its translation: CASSFSMGGAAYAGELFF. Full variable domain (remainder filled in from reference TRBV7-8 and TRBJ2-2): GAGVSQSPRYKVAKRGQDVALRCDPISGHVSLFWYQQALGQGPEFLTYFQNEAQLDKSGLPSDRFFAERPEGSVSTLKIQRTQQEDSAVYLCASSFSMGGAAYAGELFFGEGSRLTVL.

J is TRBJ2-5 and V is TRBV7-7; 11 bases match TRBD1. This CDR3 comprises 13 residues. Germline V gives CDR1 SSHAT, CDR2 FNYEAQ (reference sequence). The trim removed 4 bases at V and 5 bases at J, leaving 0 bases unmatched. The CDR3: CASSWDRGETQYF. As DNA, the CDR3 is TGTGCCAGCAGCTGGGACAGGGGGGAGACCCAGTACTTC.

This clone was detected only a few times. The rearrangement uses TRBV5-6 and TRBJ2-1; D gene unclear. The ends were cut back, 4 bases at V and 9 bases at J, with 14 bases in the middle. This CDR3 is built from 13 residues. The germline V gene encodes CDR1 SGHDT and CDR2 YYEEEE. As DNA, the CDR3 is TGTGCCAGCAGCCCGATGGCGCCCCCTGAGCAGTTCTTC. Its translation: CASSPMAPPEQFF.

The rearrangement links TRBV5-7 to TRBJ1-3, with D possibly being TRBD1 (5 bases). TRBV5-7 is assigned to the ORF class and has an uncertain function. The CDR3 is made up of 14 amino acids. Trimming removed 0 bases from V and 5 bases from J, with 9 bases in between. For the CDR3, the DNA is TGTGCCAGCAGCTTGGTTCAGGGCAGAAACACCATATATTTT. Encoded protein: CASSLVQGRNTIYF.

The chain recombines TRBV19 with TRBJ1-1, with D perhaps matching TRBD1 (5 bases). From germline, CDR1 is LNHDA and CDR2 SQIVND (reference sequence). The CDR3 contains 14 residues. The V end lost 8 bases, the J end lost 1 base, and 14 bases lay between the germline ends. In DNA form, the CDR3 reads TGTGCCAGTCGAATAGGGGTCTCGAACACTGAAGCTTTCTTT. As protein: CASRIGVSNTEAFF.

CDR3 loop: CASSEWGGISGNTIYF. In DNA, the CDR3 is TGTGCCAGCAGTGAATGGGGAGGGATCTCTGGAAACACCATATATTTT. V is TRBV6-1 and J is TRBJ1-3; D is unresolved. CDR1 is MNHNS, CDR2 SASEGT, per germline. V was pared by 2 bases and J by 0 bases, with 11 bases between. There are 16 residues in the CDR3.

V usage is TRBV5-4 and J usage is TRBJ2-3; possible D gene TRBD2, 5 bases. The germline V gene has CDR1 SGHNT and CDR2 YYREEE (reference sequence). The CDR3 consists of 16 residues. V gave up 0 bases and J gave up 3 bases, with 14 bases separating them. CDR3 residues: CASSLGASRSTDTQYF. The CDR3 DNA sequence: TGTGCCAGCAGCTTGGGGGCTAGCAGGTCAACAGATACGCAGTATTTT.

V gene TRBV3-1 (or the pseudogene TRBV3-2) combines with J gene TRBJ1-3; D call uncertain. CDR3 size: 15 residues. The germline gives CDR1 LGHDT, CDR2 YNNKEL (reference sequence). V was clipped by 4 bases and J by 0 bases, with 10 bases between them. The DNA of the CDR3 is TGTGCCAGCAGCCTTACCGGCAGCTCTGGAAACACCATATATTTT. As protein: CASSLTGSSGNTIYF.

This clone occurred once. The chain links TRBV6-4 to TRBJ2-1; TRBD2 matches at 13 bases. The junction had 10 bases not matched to a gene; V was cut back by 5 bases and J by 0 bases. There are 19 residues in the CDR3. Germline values: CDR1 MRHNA, CDR2 SNTAGT. CDR3 nucleotide sequence: TGTGCCAGCAGTCCTTCGGGGACTAGCGGGGCTAGCTCCTACAATGAGCAGTTCTTC. Its translation: CASSPSGTSGASSYNEQFF.

V is TRBV3-1 (or the pseudogene TRBV3-2) and J is TRBJ2-1, with D perhaps matching TRBD1 (6 bases). Germline V gene sequence: CDR1 LGHDT, CDR2 YNNKEL (reference sequence). The CDR3 runs 12 residues. The V and J ends lost 6 bases and 8 bases respectively, with 11 bases between them. The CDR3 DNA follows: TGTGCCAGCAGTACGACAGGTTATGAGCAGTTCTTC. This encodes CASSTTGYEQFF.

The chain carries TRBV7-2 and TRBJ1-4, with D perhaps matching TRBD1 (6 bases). V was clipped by 0 bases and J by 5 bases, with 10 bases between them. This CDR3 is built from 15 residues. CDR1 and CDR2 (germline): SGHTA, FQGNSA. The CDR3 region has the DNA TGTGCCAGCAGCTTAGCAAGGGGGGCCAATGAAAAACTGTTTTTT. Amino acid sequence: CASSLARGANEKLFF.

The chain links TRBV19 to TRBJ2-2; 10 bases agree with TRBD1. V lost 3 bases, J lost 4 bases, and 8 bases stayed unmatched. This CDR3 is 17 amino acids long. Germline CDR1 and CDR2: LNHDA and SQIVND (reference sequence). DNA for the CDR3: TGTGCCAGTAGTATCCGGGCCGGGACAGGGGCCACCGGGGAGCTGTTTTTT. Encoded protein: CASSIRAGTGATGELFF. Together with reference TRBV19 and TRBJ2-2, the CDR3 gives the full variable domain: DGGITQSPKYLFRKEGQNVTLSCEQNLNHDAMYWYRQDPGQGLRLIYYSQIVNDFQKGDIAEGYSVSREKKESFPLTVTSAQKNPTAFYLCASSIRAGTGATGELFFGEGSRLTVL.

This clone was observed a single time. This chain links TRBV25-1 with TRBJ1-1, with D uncertain. The CDR3 runs 14 residues. The germline V gene encodes CDR1 MGHDK and CDR2 SYGVNS. V was trimmed by 4 bases and J by 4 bases, leaving 13 bases between them. The CDR3 DNA sequence: TGTGCCAGCAGTGGTTACGCAGGAATCACTGAAGCTTTCTTT. Its translation: CASSGYAGITEAFF.

The chain couples TRBV9 to TRBJ2-3; maybe TRBD2 (6 bases). Germline-derived CDR1 and CDR2 are SGDLS and YYNGEE. This CDR3 contains 16 residues. V lost 4 bases and J lost 7, with 22 bases in between. The chain's CDR3 is CASSPAPGTFPNTQYF. In DNA form, the CDR3 reads TGTGCCAGCAGCCCGGCCCCCGGGACTTTCCCTAATACGCAGTATTTT.

Comment on this clone: An end of the junction does not agree with germline; a read error may underlie this. The chain uses TRBV5-6 and TRBJ2-3; perhaps TRBD2 as D (5 bases). The CDR3 extends over 15 amino acids. The germline CDR1 and CDR2 sequences are SGHDT and YYEEEE. The CDR3 region has the DNA TGTGCCAGCAGCTTGGACGTGGGAGCCACAAATACGCAGTATTTT. Translation gives CASSLDVGATNTQYF. The full variable domain, in which reference TRBV5-6 and TRBJ2-3 provide the parts outside the CDR3, is DAGVTQSPTHLIKTRGQQVTLRCSPKSGHDTVSWYQQALGQGPQFIFQYYEEEERQRGNFPDRFSGHQFPNYSSELNVNALLLGDSALYLCASSLDVGATNTQYFGPGTRLTVL.

This chain joins TRBV7-2 and TRBJ1-3; TRBD1 is a possible D gene (6 bases). Trimming removed 6 bases at V and 4 bases at J, with 22 bases between. This CDR3 spans 17 amino acids. Germline V gene data show CDR1 as SGHTA and CDR2 as FQGNSA. This chain's CDR3 is CASSTNAVQGTGNTIYF. The CDR3 DNA follows: TGTGCCAGCAGTACGAATGCGGTACAGGGAACCGGAAACACCATATATTTT.

This clone was observed at least ten times. This sequence joins TRBV6-4 and TRBJ2-1, with 8 bases lining up with TRBD2. The CDR3 runs 14 residues. V dropped 7 bases and J dropped 6; count of bases not matched to a gene: 8. The germline gives CDR1 MRHNA, CDR2 SNTAGT. Written as DNA, the CDR3 is TGTGCCAGCACCCTGACTAGCGAAAGCAATGAGCAGTTCTTC. Its protein is CASTLTSESNEQFF.

The chain employs TRBV5-6 and TRBJ1-1, with D perhaps matching TRBD1 (5 bases). The CDR3 has 11 amino acids. With 4 bases removed from V and 7 bases from J, the gap between germline ends came to 8 bases. Germline-derived CDR1 and CDR2 are SGHDT and YYEEEE. The CDR3 bases are TGTGCCAGCAGCCAGGGATTTGAAGCTTTCTTT. Amino acids: CASSQGFEAFF.

This chain uses TRBV5-1 with TRBJ2-3, with 9 bases identical to TRBD1. The CDR3 spans 17 residues. Trimming cost V 4 bases and J 0 bases; bases outside gene matches: 9. Germline CDR1 SGHRS, CDR2 YFSETQ. CDR3 bases: TGCGCCAGCAGCCTGGGACAGGGTAGATTAAGCACAGATACGCAGTATTTT. This encodes CASSLGQGRLSTDTQYF.

The chain joins TRBV30 to TRBJ1-1, with D tentatively TRBD1 (5 bases). This CDR3 is built from 14 residues. CDR1 and CDR2 from the germline V gene are GTSNPN and SVGIG (reference sequence). The V end lost 8 bases, the J end lost 1 base, and 17 bases lay between the germline ends. CDR3 amino acids: CAPLRQYKNTEAFF. The CDR3 coding sequence is TGTGCCCCGCTCAGACAGTATAAGAACACTGAAGCTTTCTTT.

The chain links TRBV9 to TRBJ2-3; possible D gene TRBD1, 7 bases. Trimming cost V 6 bases and J 0 bases, with 20 bases left between them. Germline-derived CDR1 and CDR2 are SGDLS and YYNGEE. This CDR3 has 17 amino acids. For the CDR3, the DNA is TGTGCCAGCACCCGCTCTGGAGGGGGCCTCAGCACAGATACGCAGTATTTT. It yields the protein CASTRSGGGLSTDTQYF. The whole variable domain, remainder taken from reference TRBV9 and TRBJ2-3, is DSGVTQTPKHLITATGQRVTLRCSPRSGDLSVYWYQQSLDQGLQFLIQYYNGEERAKGNILERFSAQQFPDLHSELNLSSLELGDSALYFCASTRSGGGLSTDTQYFGPGTRLTVL.

This chain uses TRBV3-1 (or the pseudogene TRBV3-2) with TRBJ2-5; 10 nucleotides match TRBD2. Germline assignment: CDR1 LGHDT and CDR2 YNNKEL (reference sequence). CDR3 length: 15 residues. V gave up 2 bases and J gave up 3 bases; unmatched junction bases: 3. This CDR3 reads CASSQRLAGEETQYF. CDR3 bases: TGTGCCAGCAGCCAACGGCTAGCGGGAGAAGAGACCCAGTACTTC.

The chain has TRBV28 and TRBJ1-1; TRBD1 agrees at 9 bases. The trim removed 2 bases at V and 5 bases at J, leaving 9 bases unmatched. The germline V gene has CDR1 MDHEN and CDR2 SYDVKM. This CDR3 spans 16 amino acids. CDR3 bases: TGTGCCAGCAGTTTACCGATACAGGGGGCGTTGACTGAAGCTTTCTTT. Its translation is CASSLPIQGALTEAFF. Drawing the rest from reference TRBV28 and TRBJ1-1, the complete variable domain is DVKVTQSSRYLVKRTGEKVFLECVQDMDHENMFWYRQDPGLGLRLIYFSYDVKMKEKGDIPEGYSVSREKKERFSLILESASTNQTSMYLCASSLPIQGALTEAFFGQGTRLTVV.

This rearrangement joins TRBV4-2 to TRBJ2-3; TRBD1 might be the D (5 bases). Trimming left V 4 bases short and J 7 bases short, with 12 bases between. Germline CDR1 reads LGHNA; CDR2 reads YNFKEQ. This CDR3 comprises 13 residues. CDR3 residues: CASSLKGLNTQYF. CDR3 sequence (DNA): TGTGCCAGCAGCCTTAAGGGGCTTAATACGCAGTATTTT.